This entry describes one T cell receptor beta chain. Antigen unknown. The entry originates in a study of Graves' ophthalmopathy and Graves' hyperthyroidism. CDR3 regions of TCR beta were amplified from RNA transcripts. RT-PCR with HTBI primers came first, then second-round multiplex PCR. TCRdb recomputed calls from the multiplex PCR reads with MiXCR, one row per CDR3 protein. The sample shows almost 750,000 distinct CDR3 sequences, 35% to 50% of them seen only once. Study outcomes and limitations: Sensitivity of 85% to 90% and specificity of around 76% were achieved when a 13-signature model separated ophthalmopathy from stable hyperthyroidism. Most expanded thyroid clonotypes above 0.001 frequency also appeared in blood.

The germline V and J ends were trimmed by 1 base and 0 bases, with 10 bases remaining between them. Germline V lookup: CDR1 DFQATT, CDR2 SNEGSKA (reference sequence). The CDR3 is 16 amino acids. None of the included patients had other autoimmune diseases, uncontrolled infections, pregnancy or lactation, as these led to exclusion. The evidence that diagnosis relied on was clinical symptoms, serum thyroxine, TRAb, thyroid ultrasound and orbital computed tomography. This clonotype originated in an adult man with Graves' ophthalmopathy. The V call is TRBV20-1, the J call TRBJ1-6; D remains ambiguous. Sequencing was done on a sample of peripheral blood. The CDR3 nucleotides read TGCAGTGCTAGAGGACAAGGAAGCTCCTATAATTCACCCCTCCACTTT. It encodes CSARGQGSSYNSPLHF.